This TCR beta chain was identified in a study of technical replicates of blood from a handful of donors. CDR3 size: 16 residues. Germline V gene sequence: CDR1 ENHRY, CDR2 SYGVKD. Trimming cost V 3 bases and J 5 bases, with 18 bases left between them. Method: immunoSEQ multiplex PCR; TCRdb's copy keeps in-frame clones and lacks some. Of 95,000 to 100,000 clones listed, roughly 95% are singletons. Sequencing input: T cells isolated from PBMCs. This chain connects TRBV10-3 to TRBJ2-3; TRBD1 might be the D (5 bases). This receptor was taken from a human donor in good health. CDR3 residues: CAISDGWGESGDTQYF. CDR3 nucleotides: TGTGCCATCAGTGATGGCTGGGGCGAGTCGGGAGATACGCAGTATTTT.